This paragraph reports one TCR beta chain. The data originate from a study of blood T cell repertoires in COVID-19. Some clones are missing from TCRdb's copy, which holds only in-frame ones; the method was immunoSEQ multiplex PCR. Of 120,000 or so clones in the sample, 80% to 85% were seen once. The length of the CDR3 is 14 residues. The V gene lost 6 bases and the J gene lost 7 bases, with 13 bases spanning the gap. The V gene's germline CDR1 is MNHEY and CDR2 SVGAGI. The origin of this receptor is a woman aged 45-59 years with acute or convalescent COVID-19. The sequenced material came from peripheral blood. J is TRBJ1-6 and V is TRBV6-5; a possible D gene is TRBD1 (5 bases). CDR3 sequence reads: CASRTSGSNSPLHF. As DNA, the CDR3 is TGTGCCAGCAGGACGTCAGGGTCAAATTCACCCCTCCACTTT.